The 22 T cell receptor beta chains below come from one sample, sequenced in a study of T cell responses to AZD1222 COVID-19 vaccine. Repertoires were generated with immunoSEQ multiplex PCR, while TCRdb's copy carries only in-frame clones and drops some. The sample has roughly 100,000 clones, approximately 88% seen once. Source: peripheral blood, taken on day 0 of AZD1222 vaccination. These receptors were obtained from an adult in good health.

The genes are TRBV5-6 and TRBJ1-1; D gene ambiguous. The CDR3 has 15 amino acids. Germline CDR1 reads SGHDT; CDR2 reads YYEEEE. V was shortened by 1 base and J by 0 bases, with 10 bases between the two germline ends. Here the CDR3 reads CASSLRHFLNTEAFF. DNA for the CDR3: TGTGCCAGCAGCTTGCGACACTTTTTGAACACTGAAGCTTTCTTT.

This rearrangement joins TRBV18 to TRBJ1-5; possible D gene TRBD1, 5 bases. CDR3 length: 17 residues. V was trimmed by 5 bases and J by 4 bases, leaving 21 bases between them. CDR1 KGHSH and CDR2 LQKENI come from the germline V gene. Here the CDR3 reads CASSEYPGGFGNQPQHF. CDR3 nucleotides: TGTGCCAGCTCAGAATATCCGGGGGGATTCGGGAATCAGCCCCAGCATTTT.

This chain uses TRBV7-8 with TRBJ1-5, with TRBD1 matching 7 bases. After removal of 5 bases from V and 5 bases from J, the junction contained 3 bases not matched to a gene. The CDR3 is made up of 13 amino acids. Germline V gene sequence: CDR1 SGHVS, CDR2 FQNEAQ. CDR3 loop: CASSRDRDQPQHF. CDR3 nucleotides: TGTGCCAGCAGCCGTGACAGGGATCAGCCCCAGCATTTT.

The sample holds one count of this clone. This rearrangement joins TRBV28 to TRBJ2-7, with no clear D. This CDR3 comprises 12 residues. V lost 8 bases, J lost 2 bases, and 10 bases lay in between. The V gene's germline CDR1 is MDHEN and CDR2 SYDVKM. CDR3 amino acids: CASCNPTYEQYF. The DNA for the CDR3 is TGTGCCAGCTGTAATCCAACCTACGAGCAGTACTTC.

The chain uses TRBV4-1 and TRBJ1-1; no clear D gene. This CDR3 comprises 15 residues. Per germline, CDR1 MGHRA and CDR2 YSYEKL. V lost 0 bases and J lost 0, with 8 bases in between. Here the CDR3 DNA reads TGCGCCAGCAGCCAAGAAACACCTCTGAACACTGAAGCTTTCTTT. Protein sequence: CASSQETPLNTEAFF.

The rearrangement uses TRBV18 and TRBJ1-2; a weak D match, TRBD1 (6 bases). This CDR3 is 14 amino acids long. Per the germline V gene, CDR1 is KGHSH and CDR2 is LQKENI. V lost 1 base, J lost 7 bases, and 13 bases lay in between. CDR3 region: CASSPQGERSGYTF. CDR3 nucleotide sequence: TGTGCCAGCTCACCACAGGGGGAAAGGTCTGGCTACACCTTC.

The CDR3 protein is CASSIPGLGAGELFF. Written as DNA, the CDR3 is TGTGCCAGTAGTATTCCGGGGCTGGGGGCCGGGGAGCTGTTTTTT. J is TRBJ2-2 and V is TRBV19, with D perhaps being TRBD1 or TRBD2 (5 bases each). This CDR3 region has 15 residues. The germline gives CDR1 LNHDA, CDR2 SQIVND (reference sequence). V gave up 3 bases and J gave up 6 bases, with 14 bases separating them. The full variable domain, its missing parts supplied by reference TRBV19 and TRBJ2-2, is DGGITQSPKYLFRKEGQNVTLSCEQNLNHDAMYWYRQDPGQGLRLIYYSQIVNDFQKGDIAEGYSVSREKKESFPLTVTSAQKNPTAFYLCASSIPGLGAGELFFGEGSRLTVL.

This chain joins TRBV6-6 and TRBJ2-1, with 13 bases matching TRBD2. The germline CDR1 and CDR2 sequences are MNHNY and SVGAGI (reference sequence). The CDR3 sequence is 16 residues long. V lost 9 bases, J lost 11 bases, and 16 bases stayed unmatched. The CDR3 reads CASPRTSGSLGSKQFF. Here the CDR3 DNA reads TGTGCCAGTCCGAGGACTAGCGGGAGTCTAGGGTCTAAGCAGTTCTTC.

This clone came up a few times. CDR3 residues: CASRGRNTEAFF. CDR3 nucleotides: TGTGCCAGCAGGGGGAGGAACACTGAAGCTTTCTTT. V gene TRBV27 combines with J gene TRBJ1-1; D unclear. CDR1 is MNHEY and CDR2 is SMNVEV in the germline V gene (reference sequence). The CDR3 is made up of 12 amino acids. V was cut by 6 bases and J by 1 base, with 6 bases left in between.

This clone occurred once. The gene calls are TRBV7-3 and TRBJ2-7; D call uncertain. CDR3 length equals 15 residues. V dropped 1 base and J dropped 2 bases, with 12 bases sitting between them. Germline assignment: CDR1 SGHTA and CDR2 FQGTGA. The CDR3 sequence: CASSLNILDTYEQYF. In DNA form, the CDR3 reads TGTGCCAGCAGCTTAAATATCCTCGATACCTACGAGCAGTACTTC.

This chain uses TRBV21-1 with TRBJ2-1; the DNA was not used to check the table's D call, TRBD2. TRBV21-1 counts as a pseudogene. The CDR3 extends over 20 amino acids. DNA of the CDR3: TGTGCCAGCAGCAAAGTTGGTACTAGCGGGAGGCCCGGGAACTACAATGAGCAGTTCTTC. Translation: CASSKVGTSGRPGNYNEQFF.

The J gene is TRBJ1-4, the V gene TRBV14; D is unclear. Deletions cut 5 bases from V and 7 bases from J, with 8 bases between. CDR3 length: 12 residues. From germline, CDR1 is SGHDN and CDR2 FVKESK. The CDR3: CASSYGFEKLFF. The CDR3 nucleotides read TGTGCCAGCAGCTATGGGTTTGAAAAACTGTTTTTT.

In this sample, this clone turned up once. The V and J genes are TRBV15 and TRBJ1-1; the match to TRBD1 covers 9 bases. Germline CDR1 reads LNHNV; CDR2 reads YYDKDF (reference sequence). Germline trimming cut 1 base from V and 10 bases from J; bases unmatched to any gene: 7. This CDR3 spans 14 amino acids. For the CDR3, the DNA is TGTGCCACCAGCAGAGGGACAGGGGTGATAATAGCTTTCTTT. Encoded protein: CATSRGTGVIIAFF. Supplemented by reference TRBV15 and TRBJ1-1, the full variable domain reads DAMVIQNPRYQVTQFGKPVTLSCSQTLNHNVMYWYQQKSSQAPKLLFHYYDKDFNNEADTPDNFQSRRPNTSFCFLDIRSPGLGDTAMYLCATSRGTGVIIAFFGQGTRLTVV.

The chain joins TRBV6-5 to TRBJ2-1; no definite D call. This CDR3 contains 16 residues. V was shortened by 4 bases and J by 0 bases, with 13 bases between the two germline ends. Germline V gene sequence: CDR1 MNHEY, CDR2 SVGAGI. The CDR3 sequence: CASSSQDSSSYNEQFF. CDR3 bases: TGTGCCAGCAGTTCCCAAGACTCGAGCTCCTACAATGAGCAGTTCTTC.

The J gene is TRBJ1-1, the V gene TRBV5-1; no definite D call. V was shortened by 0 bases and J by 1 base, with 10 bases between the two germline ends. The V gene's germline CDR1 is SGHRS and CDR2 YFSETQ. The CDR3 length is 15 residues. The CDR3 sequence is CASSLEPGTNTEAFF. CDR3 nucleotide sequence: TGCGCCAGCAGCTTGGAGCCTGGAACGAACACTGAAGCTTTCTTT.

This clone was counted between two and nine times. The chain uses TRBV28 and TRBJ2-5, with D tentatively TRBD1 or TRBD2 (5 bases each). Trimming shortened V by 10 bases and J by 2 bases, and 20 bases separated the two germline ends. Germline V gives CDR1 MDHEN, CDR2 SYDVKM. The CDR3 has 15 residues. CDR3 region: CATKPRGSPQETQYF. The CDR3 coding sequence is TGTGCCACCAAACCTCGGGGCAGCCCTCAAGAGACCCAGTACTTC.

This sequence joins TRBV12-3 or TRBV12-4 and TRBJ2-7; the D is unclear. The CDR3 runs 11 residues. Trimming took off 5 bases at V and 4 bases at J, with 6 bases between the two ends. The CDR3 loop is CASSGRYEQYF. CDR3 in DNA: TGTGCCAGCAGTGGTCGGTACGAGCAGTACTTC.

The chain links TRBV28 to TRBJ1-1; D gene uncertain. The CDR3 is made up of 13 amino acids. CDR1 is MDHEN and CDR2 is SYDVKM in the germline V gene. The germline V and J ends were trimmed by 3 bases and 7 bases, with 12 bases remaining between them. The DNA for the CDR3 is TGTGCCAGCAGTTTCCCTACCCCAGTTGAAGCTTTCTTT. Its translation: CASSFPTPVEAFF.

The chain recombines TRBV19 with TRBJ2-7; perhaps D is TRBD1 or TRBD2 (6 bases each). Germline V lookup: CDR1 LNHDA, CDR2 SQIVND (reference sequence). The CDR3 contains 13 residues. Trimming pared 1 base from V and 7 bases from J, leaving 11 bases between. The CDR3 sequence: CASSIGGGREQYF. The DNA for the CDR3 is TGTGCCAGTAGTATAGGAGGGGGGCGTGAGCAGTACTTC.

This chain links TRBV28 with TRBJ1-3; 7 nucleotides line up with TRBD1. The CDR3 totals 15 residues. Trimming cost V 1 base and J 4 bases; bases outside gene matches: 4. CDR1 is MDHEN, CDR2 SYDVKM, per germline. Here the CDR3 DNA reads TGTGCCAGCAGTTTATCCCGGACAGGCGGAAACACCATATATTTT. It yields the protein CASSLSRTGGNTIYF.

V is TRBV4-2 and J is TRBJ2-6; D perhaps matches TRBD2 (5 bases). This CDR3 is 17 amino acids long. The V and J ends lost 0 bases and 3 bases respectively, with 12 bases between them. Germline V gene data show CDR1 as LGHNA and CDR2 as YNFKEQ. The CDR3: CASSQDGVLFGANVLTF. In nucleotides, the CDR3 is TGTGCCAGCAGCCAAGACGGGGTACTCTTTGGGGCCAACGTCCTGACTTTC.

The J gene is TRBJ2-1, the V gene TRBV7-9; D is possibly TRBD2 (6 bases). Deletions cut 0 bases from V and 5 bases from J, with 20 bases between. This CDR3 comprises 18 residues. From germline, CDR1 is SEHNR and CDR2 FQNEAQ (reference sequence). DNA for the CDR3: TGTGCCAGCAGCTTAGCGATAGGCGGGAATACGAAGAACAATGAGCAGTTCTTC. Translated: CASSLAIGGNTKNNEQFF.